A single sample is the source of the 12 T cell receptor beta chains below, sequenced in a study of T cell responses to AZD1222 COVID-19 vaccine. Profiled with immunoSEQ multiplex PCR; TCRdb holds only in-frame clones, not every one. The sample yields 100,000 to 150,000 clones, around 87% seen once. The sequenced sample was peripheral blood, obtained on day 0 of AZD1222 vaccination. Receptors were obtained from an adult in good health.

This clone has a single count. This rearrangement joins TRBV12-3 or TRBV12-4 to TRBJ1-5, with D possibly TRBD1 on 6 matching bases. V lost 5 bases, J lost 6 bases, and 11 bases lay in between. This CDR3 is 13 amino acids long. The CDR3 spells CASSPGEGQPQHF. The CDR3, as DNA: TGTGCCAGCAGTCCAGGGGAGGGTCAGCCCCAGCATTTT.

This chain joins TRBV5-1 and TRBJ1-5; D might be TRBD1 (6 bases). Germline V lookup: CDR1 SGHRS, CDR2 YFSETQ. The CDR3 consists of 14 residues. Trimming left V 2 bases short and J 6 bases short, with 12 bases between. CDR3 bases: TGCGCCAGCAGCTTATCAGGGGACGGTCAGCCCCAGCATTTT. Protein product: CASSLSGDGQPQHF.

The genes are TRBV5-1 and TRBJ2-7, with 15 nucleotides matching TRBD2. The CDR3 contains 19 residues. Trimming at V came to 0 bases and at J to 2 bases, leaving 9 bases not matched to a gene. Looked up from germline, CDR1 is SGHRS and CDR2 is YFSETQ. The DNA for the CDR3 is TGCGCCAGCAGCTTGGTACTCCCGGGACTAGCGGGAGGTGCCTACGAGCAGTACTTC. Translation gives CASSLVLPGLAGGAYEQYF.

The rearrangement joins TRBV7-2 to TRBJ1-2; D is unclear. Looked up from germline, CDR1 is SGHTA and CDR2 is FQGNSA. This CDR3 is built from 13 residues. Trimming removed 4 bases from V and 8 bases from J, with 14 bases in between. In DNA, the CDR3 is TGTGCCAGCAGCTCCGGACGGTGGTACGGCTACACCTTC. Translation gives CASSSGRWYGYTF.

The CDR3 is CASSIGIVTYNEQFF. The CDR3 bases are TGTGCCAGTAGTATAGGTATAGTGACCTACAATGAGCAGTTCTTC. The chain carries TRBV19 and TRBJ2-1, with no clear D. Trimming pared 1 base from V and 2 bases from J, leaving 9 bases between. The CDR3 extends over 15 amino acids. CDR1 is LNHDA and CDR2 is SQIVND in the germline V gene (reference sequence).

This clone was seen once. This chain connects TRBV7-9 to TRBJ2-7; TRBD2 matches 15 bases. The V gene end was trimmed by 1 base and the J gene end by 4 bases; junction bases not matched to a gene: 11. The germline V gene has CDR1 SEHNR and CDR2 FQNEAQ (reference sequence). The CDR3 totals 19 residues. This CDR3 reads CASSLDPGLAGGQVYEQYF. The CDR3 DNA reads TGTGCCAGCAGCTTAGATCCAGGACTAGCGGGAGGGCAGGTTTACGAGCAGTACTTC.

The V and J genes are TRBV27 and TRBJ2-2; D is unclear. This CDR3 has 14 residues. V was cut by 10 bases and J by 0 bases, with 12 bases left in between. Germline V gene sequence: CDR1 MNHEY, CDR2 SMNVEV (reference sequence). CDR3 in amino acids: CATSRYSNTGELFF. The CDR3 nucleotides read TGTGCCACCTCTCGGTACTCGAACACCGGGGAGCTGTTTTTT.

This clone was picked up one time. This sequence joins TRBV11-2 and TRBJ2-7; 7 bases match TRBD1. V trimming: 3 bases; J trimming: 7 bases; junction bases outside the gene matches: 12. CDR1 and CDR2 (germline): SGHAT, FQNNGV. There are 15 residues in the CDR3. The CDR3 sequence: CASSFDRAAILEQYF. As DNA, the CDR3 is TGTGCCAGCAGCTTCGACAGGGCGGCTATATTGGAGCAGTACTTC. The full variable domain, in which reference TRBV11-2 and TRBJ2-7 provide the parts outside the CDR3, is EAGVAQSPRYKIIEKRQSVAFWCNPISGHATLYWYQQILGQGPKLLIQFQNNGVVDDSQLPKDRFSAERLKGVDSTLKIQPAKLEDSAVYLCASSFDRAAILEQYFGPGTRLTVT.

The chain has TRBV9 and TRBJ1-5; no definite D call. Germline V gives CDR1 SGDLS, CDR2 YYNGEE. The CDR3 extends over 12 amino acids. V dropped 1 base and J dropped 3 bases, with 2 bases sitting between them. CDR3 nucleotides: TGTGCCAGCAGCGTAATCAATCAGCCCCAGCATTTT. Its translation is CASSVINQPQHF.

Here the CDR3 reads CSAKARDTQYF. Here the CDR3 DNA reads TGCAGTGCTAAGGCCCGGGATACGCAGTATTTT. The V call is TRBV20-1, the J call TRBJ2-3; no clear D gene. From germline, CDR1 is DFQATT and CDR2 SNEGSKA (reference sequence). The CDR3 loop spans 11 amino acids. The V end was cut by 4 bases, the J end by 6 bases, with 8 bases between.

This clone was detected once. The rearrangement uses TRBV10-3 and TRBJ2-7; D might be TRBD1 (6 bases). From germline, CDR1 is ENHRY and CDR2 SYGVKD. The V and J ends lost 11 bases and 0 bases respectively, with 14 bases between them. The CDR3 extends over 13 amino acids. The chain's CDR3 is CASGRDISYEQYF. The DNA of the CDR3 is TGTGCCTCTGGCCGGGACATCTCCTACGAGCAGTACTTC.

The chain has TRBV5-4 and TRBJ1-4; D may be TRBD1 (5 bases). Trimming took off 2 bases at V and 6 bases at J, with 11 bases between the two ends. The length of the CDR3 is 14 residues. Germline V CDR1 and CDR2: SGHNT, YYREEE (reference sequence). The CDR3 loop is CASSFDSRDEKLFF. CDR3 sequence (DNA): TGTGCCAGCAGCTTCGACAGTCGCGATGAAAAACTGTTTTTT.